This T cell receptor (beta chain) appears in the sequencing data of a study of shared clonotypes between healthy human individuals. Overall study context: The cohort comprised a couple of women and a few men. Their ages spanned 18 to 49 years.

The CDR3 spans 12 residues. Looked up from germline, CDR1 is SNHLY and CDR2 is FYNNEI. The V gene lost 6 bases and the J gene lost 3 bases, with 8 bases spanning the gap. This clone was seen a handful of times. Only in-frame clones appear in the TCRdb table, and some are missing; sequencing was by immunoSEQ multiplex PCR. Of about 700,000 clones listed, around 72% are singletons. The receptor was isolated from a woman aged 25 to 39 in good health. What was sequenced was memory CD4+ T cells sorted from blood. As to subset: CD45RA-negative fraction. The chain employs TRBV2 and TRBJ2-5, with D perhaps matching TRBD1 (5 bases). The CDR3 loop is CASRQDEETQYF. In DNA form, the CDR3 reads TGTGCCAGCAGACAGGACGAAGAGACCCAGTACTTC.